This entry concerns a single T cell receptor (beta chain). This record comes from a study of blood T cell repertoires in COVID-19. The overall study: The study drew acute and convalescent COVID-19 samples from the United States, Italy and Spain.

Trimming stripped 6 bases from V and 2 bases from J, with 16 bases between. Germline assignment: CDR1 LGHNA and CDR2 YSLEER. The CDR3 is 15 residues long. Study processing details: Amplification with reference gene primers provided the estimates of nucleated cell counts. Assay used: immunoSEQ multiplex PCR; TCRdb lists only in-frame clones, some missing. V and J calls and clone size come straight from that table; D and trimming were deduced from the DNA. The sample includes approximately 15,000 clones, about 80% of them seen just once. The TCR originated in a human donor in a cohort sampled during active COVID-19. V is TRBV4-3 and J is TRBJ1-2; tentative D call: TRBD1 (5 bases). Sequenced material: peripheral blood. The CDR3 DNA sequence: TGCGCCAGCAGACCCGGACACCCCGGCAACTATGGCTACACCTTC. The encoded protein is CASRPGHPGNYGYTF.